Sequencing of this TCR beta chain was carried out in a study of T cell changes during pregnancy in multiple sclerosis. The CDR3 is 16 amino acids. V dropped 4 bases and J dropped 1 base, with 17 bases sitting between them. Per germline, CDR1 SGHRS and CDR2 YFSETQ. This table comes from immunoSEQ multiplex PCR, and its TCRdb copy is limited to in-frame clones, with some not included. Of approximately 37,000 clones detected, over 80% appear once; the ten largest clones hold about 0.4%. The origin of this receptor is a female donor in good health, enrolled as a control in a pregnancy study. The input for sequencing was CD4+ T cells from peripheral blood mononuclear cells, taken in the third trimester of pregnancy. This sequence joins TRBV5-1 and TRBJ1-1, with a tentative D call TRBD1 (6 bases). CDR3 in amino acids: CASSPSSRGPNTEAFF. In DNA, the CDR3 is TGCGCCAGCAGCCCTTCATCCAGGGGTCCGAACACTGAAGCTTTCTTT.